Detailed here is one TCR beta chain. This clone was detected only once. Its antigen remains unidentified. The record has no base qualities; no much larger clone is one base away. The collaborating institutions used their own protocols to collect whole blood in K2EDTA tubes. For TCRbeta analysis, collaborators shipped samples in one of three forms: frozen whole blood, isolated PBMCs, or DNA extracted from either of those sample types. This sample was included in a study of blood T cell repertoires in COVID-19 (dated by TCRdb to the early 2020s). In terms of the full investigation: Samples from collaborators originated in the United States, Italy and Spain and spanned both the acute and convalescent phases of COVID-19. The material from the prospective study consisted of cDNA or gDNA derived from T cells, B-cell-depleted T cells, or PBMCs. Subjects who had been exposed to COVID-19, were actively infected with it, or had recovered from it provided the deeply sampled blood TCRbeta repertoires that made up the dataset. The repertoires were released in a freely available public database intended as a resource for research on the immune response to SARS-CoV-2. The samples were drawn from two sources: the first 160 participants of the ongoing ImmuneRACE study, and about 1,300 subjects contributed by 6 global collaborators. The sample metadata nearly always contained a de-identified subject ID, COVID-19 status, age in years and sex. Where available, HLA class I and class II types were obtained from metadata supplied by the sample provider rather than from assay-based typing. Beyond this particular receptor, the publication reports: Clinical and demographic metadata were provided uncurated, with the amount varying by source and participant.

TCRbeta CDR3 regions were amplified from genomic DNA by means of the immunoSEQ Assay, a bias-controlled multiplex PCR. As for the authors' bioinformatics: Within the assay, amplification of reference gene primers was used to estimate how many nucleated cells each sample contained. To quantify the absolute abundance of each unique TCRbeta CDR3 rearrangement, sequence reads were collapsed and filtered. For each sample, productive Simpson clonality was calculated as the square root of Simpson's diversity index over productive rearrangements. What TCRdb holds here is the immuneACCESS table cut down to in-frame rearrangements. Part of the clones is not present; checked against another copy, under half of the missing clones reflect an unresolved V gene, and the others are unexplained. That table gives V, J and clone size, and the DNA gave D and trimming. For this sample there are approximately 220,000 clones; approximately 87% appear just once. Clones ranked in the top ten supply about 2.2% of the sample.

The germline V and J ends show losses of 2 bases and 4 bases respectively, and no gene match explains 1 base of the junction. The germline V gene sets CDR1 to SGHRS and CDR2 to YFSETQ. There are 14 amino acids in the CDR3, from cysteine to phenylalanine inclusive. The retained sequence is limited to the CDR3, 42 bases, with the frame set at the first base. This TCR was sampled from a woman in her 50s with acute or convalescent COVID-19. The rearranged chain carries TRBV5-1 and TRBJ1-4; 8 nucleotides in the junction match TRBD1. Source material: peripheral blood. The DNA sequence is TGCGCCAGCAGCTTCGGACAGGGTAATGAAAAACTGTTTTTT. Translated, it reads CASSFGQGNEKLFF.